This paragraph reports one TCR beta chain. The record originates from a study of blood T cell repertoires in COVID-19. Overall study context: Whether acute or convalescent, the COVID-19 samples came from the United States, Italy and Spain.

The CDR3 has 15 amino acids. Trimming removed 0 bases at V and 8 bases at J, with 16 bases between. Germline V gene lookup returns CDR1 LGHDT and CDR2 YNNKEL (reference sequence). Clones were sequenced by immunoSEQ multiplex PCR, and TCRdb holds only the in-frame ones, with some missing. The sample lists around 240,000 clones, about 88% occurring once. The sample taken for sequencing was peripheral blood. J is TRBJ1-2 and V is TRBV3-1 (or the pseudogene TRBV3-2); perhaps TRBD1 as D (6 bases). This receptor was obtained from a man aged 40-49 years with acute or convalescent COVID-19. This CDR3 reads CASSQDYAGVGGYTF. Here the CDR3 DNA reads TGTGCCAGCAGCCAAGATTATGCAGGGGTCGGCGGCTACACCTTC.